This T cell receptor (beta chain) was sequenced during a study of cytomegalovirus exposure and HLA in healthy donors. Vbeta (60) and Jbeta (13) primers were used in the PCR. The method was immunoSEQ multiplex PCR; TCRdb's version includes in-frame clones alone and lacks a portion of them. This table holds 100,000 to 150,000 clones, about three quarters found once. Trimming took 1 base from V and 9 from J; bases not matched to a gene: 7. Germline-derived CDR1 and CDR2 are SQVTM and ANQGSEA. The CDR3 runs to 13 residues. The rearrangement uses TRBV29-1 and TRBJ2-7; 9 nucleotides line up with TRBD1. The sequence derives from a woman aged 40 to 50 in good health and CMV-seronegative. Sequenced sample: PBMCs. The CDR3 protein is CSVEVTGQGRQYF. DNA of the CDR3: TGCAGCGTTGAAGTGACGGGACAGGGAAGGCAGTACTTC.